Presented here are 2 T cell receptor beta chains from one specimen sequenced in a study of T cells in Graves' hyperthyroidism and ophthalmopathy. Amplification of TCR beta CDR3 regions was performed using RNA transcripts as template. HTBI primers drove first-round RT-PCR of the TCR CDR3. TCRdb reanalysed the multiplex PCR reads using MiXCR and keeps one entry per CDR3 protein. The data show around 700,000 distinct CDR3 sequences, with roughly a third seen just once and roughly 31% held by the top ten. The sample taken for sequencing was blood. These TCRs come from a woman between 35 and 50 years old with Graves' hyperthyroidism.

The V gene is TRBV10-3, the J gene TRBJ2-6; unclear D gene. Germline assignment: CDR1 ENHRY and CDR2 SYGVKD. The CDR3 covers 13 residues. V gave up 9 bases and J gave up 2 bases, with 8 bases separating them. DNA of the CDR3: TGTGCCATGGGCGCCGCTGGGGCCAACGTCCTGACTTTC. This translates into CAMGAAGANVLTF.

This clonotype was counted between two and nine times. The V and J genes are TRBV6-5 and TRBJ1-5; 7 bases align to TRBD1. V lost 2 bases and J lost 4; bases outside the gene matches: 5. The CDR3 has 15 amino acids. Germline values: CDR1 MNHEY, CDR2 SVGAGI. CDR3 nucleotides: TGTGCCAGCAGTTACAGTGGGACAGCTAATCAGCCCCAGCATTTT. Protein sequence: CASSYSGTANQPQHF.